This T cell receptor beta chain was observed in a study of cytomegalovirus exposure and HLA in healthy donors. Study-wide results and caveats: It was confirmed in vitro that a few of the CMV-associated chains were specific for CMV antigens. Reports indicated that the classifier achieved high specificity and sensitivity in diagnosing cytomegalovirus status.

A note on this clone: Its antigen is unknown.

The V segment lost 1 base and the J segment 0 bases; nucleotides outside the gene matches: 9. The CDR3 loop spans 19 amino acids. Looked up from germline, CDR1 is LGHNA and CDR2 is YNFKEQ. 13 Jbeta primers and 60 Vbeta primers were used for the PCR. Generated by immunoSEQ multiplex PCR, the TCRdb table keeps only in-frame clones and is missing some. Of 40,000 to 55,000 clones listed, over 60% are singletons. Donors in the study were healthy people who gave bone marrow. This chain joins TRBV4-2 and TRBJ2-6; 7 bases line up with TRBD1. This clonotype was obtained from a woman between 45 and 60 years old in good health and CMV-seronegative. The material sequenced was PBMCs. CDR3 bases: TGTGCCAGCAGCCAAGGGAACAGGGGCGTTACCTCTGGGGCCAACGTCCTGACTTTC. Translating it yields CASSQGNRGVTSGANVLTF.